This T cell receptor (beta chain) was documented in a study of HIV-infected patients and healthy controls. The V and J ends lost 2 bases and 1 base respectively, with 11 bases between them. The CDR3 has 15 amino acids. The germline CDR1 and CDR2 sequences are SGHDN and FVKESK. TCRdb fed the 5' RACE reads into MiXCR, producing one record per CDR3 protein. The repertoire holds 55,000 to 70,000 distinct CDR3 sequences, with roughly 19% as singletons. There are many counts of this clonotype. The sequence came from a human donor in good health. The chain carries TRBV14 and TRBJ1-1; D gene ambiguous. The sequencing sample was made of CD4+ T cells from blood. CDR3 in DNA: TGTGCCAGCAGCCAACGCGGGTCAGGGAACACTGAAGCTTTCTTT. The encoded protein is CASSQRGSGNTEAFF.